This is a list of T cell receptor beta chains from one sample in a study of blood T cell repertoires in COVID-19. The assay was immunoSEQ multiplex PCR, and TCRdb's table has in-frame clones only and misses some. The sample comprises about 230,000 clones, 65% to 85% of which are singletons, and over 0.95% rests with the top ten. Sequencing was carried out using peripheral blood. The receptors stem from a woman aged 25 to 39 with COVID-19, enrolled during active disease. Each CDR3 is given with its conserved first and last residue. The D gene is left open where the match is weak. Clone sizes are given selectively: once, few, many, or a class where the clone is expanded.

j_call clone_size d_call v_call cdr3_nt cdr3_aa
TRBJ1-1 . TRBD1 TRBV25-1 TGTGCCAGCACCCCTTGGCAGGGGGCCGCTGAAGCTTTCTTT CASTPWQGAAEAFF
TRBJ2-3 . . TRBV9 TGTGCCAGCAGCCCCTCGCGGCTATCCCAAGATACGCAGTATTTT CASSPSRLSQDTQYF
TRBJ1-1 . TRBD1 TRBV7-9 TGTGCCAGCAGCTTCGAGACAGGGGGCGGTGAAGCTTTCTTT CASSFETGGGEAFF
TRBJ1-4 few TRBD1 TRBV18 TGTGCCAGCTCACCTCAGACGGGACAGTCTAATGAAAAACTGTTTTTT CASSPQTGQSNEKLFF
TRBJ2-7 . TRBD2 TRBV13 TGTGCCAGCAGCCCAAGGGGGGCTAAGCGGGGGGCCTACGAGCAGTACTTC CASSPRGAKRGAYEQYF
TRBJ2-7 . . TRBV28 TGTGCCAGCAGTTTGACGCAGGGGTACTACGAGCAGTACTTC CASSLTQGYYEQYF
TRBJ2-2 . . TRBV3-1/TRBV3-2 TGTGCCAGCAGCCAAGTCGGGGGTGCCACCGGGGAGCTGTTTTTT CASSQVGGATGELFF
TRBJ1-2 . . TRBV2 TGTGCCAGCAGTGGATGGGCTTCCGACTATGGCTACACCTTC CASSGWASDYGYTF
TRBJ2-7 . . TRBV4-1 TGCGCCAGCAGCCAAGATGGGCAGGGATACTACGAGCAGTACTTC CASSQDGQGYYEQYF
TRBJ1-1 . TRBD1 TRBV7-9 TGTGCCAGCAGCTGGACAGGGGTGACCACTGAAGCTTTCTTT CASSWTGVTTEAFF
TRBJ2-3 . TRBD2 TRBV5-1 TGCGCCAGCAGCGCCGGACTAGGGGGCACAGATACGCAGTATTTT CASSAGLGGTDTQYF
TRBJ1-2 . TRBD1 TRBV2 TGTGCCAGCAGTGACTGGGGGACAGGGTCCTATGGCTACACCTTC CASSDWGTGSYGYTF
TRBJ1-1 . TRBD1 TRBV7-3 TGTGCCAGCAGCGAGGACAGGGTGAACACTGAAGCTTTCTTT CASSEDRVNTEAFF
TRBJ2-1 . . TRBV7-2 TGTGCCAGCAGCCCGTCCGGCGGCAATGAGCAGTTCTTC CASSPSGGNEQFF
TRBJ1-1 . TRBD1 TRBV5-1 TGCGCCAGCAGCCCAGGACAGGGGCCGGCGGCTTTCTTT CASSPGQGPAAFF
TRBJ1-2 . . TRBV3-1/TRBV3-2 TGTGCCAGCAGCCACTTACCCGGACAGCTCTTTAACTATGGCTACACCTTC CASSHLPGQLFNYGYTF
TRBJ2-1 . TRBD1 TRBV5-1 TGCGCCAGCAGCGGACAGGGGTTTGATGAGCAGTTCTTC CASSGQGFDEQFF
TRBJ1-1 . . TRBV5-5 TGTGCCAGCAGCTTAGGGGGAGCCGCCGTCGATGCTTTCTTT CASSLGGAAVDAFF
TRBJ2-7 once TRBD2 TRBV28 TGTGCCAGCAGTGGCTTGCCTAGCGGGGACCAATCCTACGAGCAGTACTTC CASSGLPSGDQSYEQYF
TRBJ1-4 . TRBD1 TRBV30 TGTGCCTGGAGTACCGGACAGGGAGGAACTAATGAAAAACTGTTTTTT CAWSTGQGGTNEKLFF
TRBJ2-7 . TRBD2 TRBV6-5 TGTGCCAGCACGGGACTAGCGGGAGTCAACGAGCAGTACTTC CASTGLAGVNEQYF
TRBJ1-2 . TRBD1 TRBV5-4 TGTGCCAGCAGCCCAGGGACAGGCGTTGGTGGCTACACCTTC CASSPGTGVGGYTF
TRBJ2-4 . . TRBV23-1 TGCGCCAGCAGTCAAAAGGGGGCCAAAAACATTCAGTACTTC CASSQKGAKNIQYF
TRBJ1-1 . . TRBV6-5 TGTGCCAGCATCCCCCAGGACAGACCTAACACTGAAGCTTTCTTT CASIPQDRPNTEAFF
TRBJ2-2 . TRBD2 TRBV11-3 TGTGCCAGCAGCTCCCACCCAGGACTAGCGGGAAAAGTAGACGGGGAGCTGTTTTTT CASSSHPGLAGKVDGELFF
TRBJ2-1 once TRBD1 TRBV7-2 TGTGCCAGCAGCGTAGGAGGTACAGGGGGTAATGAGCAGTTCTTC CASSVGGTGGNEQFF
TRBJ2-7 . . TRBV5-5 TGTGCCAGCACCCTTGGGGGCAGGATATACGAGCAGTACTTC CASTLGGRIYEQYF
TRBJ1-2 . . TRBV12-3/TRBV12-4 TGTGCCAGCAGTTTCAGGGCTCATGGCTACACCTTC CASSFRAHGYTF
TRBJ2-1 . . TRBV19 TGTGCCAGTATAGGACTGGGCCCCTACAATGAGCAGTTCTTC CASIGLGPYNEQFF
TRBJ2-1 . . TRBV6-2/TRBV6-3 TGTGCCAGCAGTAATTCCCCTGGGGCGCGAAATGAGCAGTTCTTC CASSNSPGARNEQFF
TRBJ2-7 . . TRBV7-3 TGTGCCAGCAGCTTAGGCCTAGTCGGCGAGCAGTACTTC CASSLGLVGEQYF
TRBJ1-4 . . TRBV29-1 TGCAGCGCATTAGGACAGATTAATGAAAAACTGTTTTTT CSALGQINEKLFF
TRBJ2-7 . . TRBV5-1 TGCGCCAGCAGCGTCCGGGATGGACTCGAGCAGTACTTC CASSVRDGLEQYF
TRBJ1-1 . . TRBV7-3 TGTGCCAGCAGCTTATCCGGTCCGAACACTGAAGCTTTCTTT CASSLSGPNTEAFF
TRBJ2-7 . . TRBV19 TGTGCCAGTAGTATGGATCAGGAGGCCTACGAGCAGTACTTC CASSMDQEAYEQYF
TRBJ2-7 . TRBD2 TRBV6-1 TGTGCCAGCAGTGAAGGACTAGCCCTTTACGAGCAGTACTTC CASSEGLALYEQYF
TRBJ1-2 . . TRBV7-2 TGTGCCAGCAGCTTAGTTCGGACTCTCTACACCTTC CASSLVRTLYTF
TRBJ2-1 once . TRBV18 TGTGCCAGCTCGCAGGGGCTGGGTTACAATGAGCAGTTCTTC CASSQGLGYNEQFF
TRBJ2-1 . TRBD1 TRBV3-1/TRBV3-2 TGTGCCAGCAGCCACGCGGTCAGACAGGGGGGATACAATGAGCAGTTCTTC CASSHAVRQGGYNEQFF
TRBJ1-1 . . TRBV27 TGTGCCAGCAGTTTATTCGGGGAAACTGAAGCTTTCTTT CASSLFGETEAFF
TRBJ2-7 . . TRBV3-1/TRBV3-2 TGTGCCAGCAGGGTTTGGGGGGGCCAAGCCTACGAGCAGTACTTC CASRVWGGQAYEQYF
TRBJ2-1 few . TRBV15 TGTGCCACCAGCAGAGATGCGGGGACCGACAATGAGCAGTTCTTC CATSRDAGTDNEQFF
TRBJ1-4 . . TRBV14 TGTGCCAGCAGCCAAGTTGGACTAACTAATGAAAAACTGTTTTTT CASSQVGLTNEKLFF
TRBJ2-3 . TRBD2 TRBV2 TGTGCCAGCAGAGGGGCCAGCGGGGGCCCTACGCAGTATTTT CASRGASGGPTQYF
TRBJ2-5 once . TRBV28 TGTGCCAGCAGTTATCAATTCTTGCGAGAGACCCAGTACTTC CASSYQFLRETQYF
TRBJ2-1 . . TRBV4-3 TGCGCCAGCAGCCAAGATCCCCCATACAATGAGCAGTTCTTC CASSQDPPYNEQFF
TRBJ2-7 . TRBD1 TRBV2 TGTGCCAGCAGAGAACTGACAGGGGGCTTGTACGAGCAGTACTTC CASRELTGGLYEQYF
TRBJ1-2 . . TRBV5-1 TGCGCCAGCAGCTTGGCCTTGAGCGGCTATGGCTACACCTTC CASSLALSGYGYTF
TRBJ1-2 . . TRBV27 TGTGCCAGCAGTTTATCAAGGTCGGGAGCCCGGAACTATGGCTACACCTTC CASSLSRSGARNYGYTF
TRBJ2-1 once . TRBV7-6 TGTGCCAGCAGCTTCACGTCCCCACAAACCGGAGGCAATGAGCAGTTCTTC CASSFTSPQTGGNEQFF
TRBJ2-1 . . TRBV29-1 TGCAGCGTTGGGTCTAGCGCCCCCCTTAGCTCCTACAATGAGCAGTTCTTC CSVGSSAPLSSYNEQFF
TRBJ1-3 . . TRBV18 TGTGCCAGCTCACCACTTGTCCGAAGCGGAAACACCATATATTTT CASSPLVRSGNTIYF
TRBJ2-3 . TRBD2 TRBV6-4 TGTGCCAGCAGTGAATTAGCGGGGGCCCCCACAGATACGCAGTATTTT CASSELAGAPTDTQYF
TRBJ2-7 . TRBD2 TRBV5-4 TGTGCCAGCAGCTTAGGGGTATTGGCGGGGGAGGAGCAGTACTTC CASSLGVLAGEEQYF
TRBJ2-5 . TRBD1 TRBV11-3 TGTGCCAGCAGCTCCTCCGGGACAGGGGGCCAAGAGACCCAGTACTTC CASSSSGTGGQETQYF
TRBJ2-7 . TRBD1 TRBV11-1 TGTGCCAGCAGCGACAGGGGATCCCCATCCTACGAGCAGTACTTC CASSDRGSPSYEQYF
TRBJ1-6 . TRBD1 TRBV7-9 TGTGCCAGCAGCCCGCCGGGACAGGGAAATTCACCCCTCCACTTT CASSPPGQGNSPLHF
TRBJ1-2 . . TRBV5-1 TGCGCCAGCAGCTTATTAGTTGCGGGGGACGATGGCTACACCTTC CASSLLVAGDDGYTF
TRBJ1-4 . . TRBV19 TGTGCCAGTAGTAAGACAGGACCTAATGAAAAACTGTTTTTT CASSKTGPNEKLFF
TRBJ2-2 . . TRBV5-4 TGTGCCAGCAGCTTGCCGGTCGGGGTGAACACCGGGGAGCTGTTTTTT CASSLPVGVNTGELFF